A selection of T cell receptor beta chains follows, all from one sample in a study of siplizumab effects on memory and regulatory T cells. Measured with immunoSEQ multiplex PCR; TCRdb has only the in-frame clones, and not every one. The sample holds around 61,000 clones, around 97% seen once. The sequenced sample was naive CD8+ T cells sorted from blood. The source is a human donor in good health. CDR3s include the opening cysteine and the closing phenylalanine or tryptophan. Each record gives: V gene, D gene, clone size, J gene, CDR3 protein, CDR3 DNA. D genes are given only for firm matches. Some rows mark clone size as missing; the rest say once, few, many or name a class of expanded clone.

>TRBV13|NA|NA|TRBJ1-5
CASTLRGSNQPQHF
TGTGCCAGCACCCTTAGGGGAAGTAATCAGCCCCAGCATTTT
>TRBV7-2|NA|NA|TRBJ2-2
CASSLAGPGLSTGELFF
TGTGCCAGCAGCTTAGCGGGGCCGGGCCTCTCCACCGGGGAGCTGTTTTTT
>TRBV27|TRBD2|NA|TRBJ2-7
CASGEPAGAGYGQYF
TGTGCCAGCGGTGAGCCGGCGGGAGCGGGCTACGGGCAGTACTTC
>TRBV14|NA|NA|TRBJ2-7
CASSQAVPDGPYEQYF
TGTGCCAGCAGCCAAGCAGTCCCAGACGGCCCCTACGAGCAGTACTTC
>TRBV5-6|NA|NA|TRBJ2-7
CASSLGGYEQYF
TGTGCCAGCAGCTTGGGGGGCTACGAGCAGTACTTC
>TRBV6-1|TRBD1|NA|TRBJ1-5
CASRGQGKPQHF
TGTGCCAGCAGGGGACAGGGAAAGCCCCAGCATTTT
>TRBV27|NA|NA|TRBJ2-5
CASSLAVGQETQYF
TGTGCCAGCAGTTTAGCAGTTGGACAAGAGACCCAGTACTTC
>TRBV6-1|NA|NA|TRBJ1-2
CASETIYGYTF
TGTGCCAGCGAAACCATCTATGGCTACACCTTC
>TRBV28|NA|NA|TRBJ1-5
CASSLGSGEGQPQHF
TGTGCCAGCAGTTTAGGGTCGGGGGAAGGCCAGCCCCAGCATTTT
>TRBV5-5|NA|NA|TRBJ1-5
CASSLSGSNQPQHF
TGTGCCAGCAGCTTGTCCGGGAGCAATCAGCCCCAGCATTTT
>TRBV27|NA|NA|TRBJ1-5
CASSSHPRTEGSGQPQHF
TGTGCCAGCAGTTCACATCCCAGGACAGAAGGGTCGGGACAGCCCCAGCATTTT
>TRBV4-1|NA|NA|TRBJ2-2
CASSQEWVTGELFF
TGCGCCAGCAGCCAAGAATGGGTGACTGGGGAGCTGTTTTTT
>TRBV19|NA|NA|TRBJ2-7
CASSIGPGLSYEQYF
TGTGCCAGTAGTATAGGTCCGGGACTGAGCTACGAGCAGTACTTC
>TRBV7-2|NA|NA|TRBJ1-2
CASSTDTRNYGYTF
TGTGCCAGCAGCACGGACACCCGCAACTATGGCTACACCTTC
>TRBV28|TRBD1|NA|TRBJ1-5
CASSFYGQAYQPQHF
TGTGCCAGCAGTTTTTATGGACAGGCCTATCAGCCCCAGCATTTT
>TRBV25-1|NA|NA|TRBJ2-1
CASRANEQFF
TGTGCCAGCAGGGCGAATGAGCAGTTCTTC
>TRBV19|NA|NA|TRBJ2-1
CASSIELGGNEQFF
TGTGCCAGTAGTATAGAACTCGGAGGGAATGAGCAGTTCTTC
>TRBV6-1|TRBD1|NA|TRBJ2-1
CASSVPDRGSYYNEQFF
TGTGCCAGCAGTGTCCCTGACAGGGGGTCTTACTACAATGAGCAGTTCTTC
>TRBV27|TRBD2|NA|TRBJ2-6
CASSAGVGFSGANVLTF
TGTGCCAGCAGCGCGGGGGTCGGATTTTCTGGGGCCAACGTCCTGACTTTC
>TRBV14|TRBD1|NA|TRBJ2-7
CASSVRGLTYEQYF
TGTGCCAGCAGCGTCAGGGGGCTAACCTACGAGCAGTACTTC
>TRBV27|NA|NA|TRBJ1-4
CASRDIINEKLFF
TGTGCCAGCAGGGACATAATAAATGAAAAACTGTTTTTT
>TRBV4-3|NA|NA|TRBJ2-7
CASSQGRGSYEQYF
TGCGCCAGCAGCCAAGGACGGGGCTCCTACGAGCAGTACTTC
>TRBV7-2|NA|NA|TRBJ1-2
CASSFTAGNGYTF
TGTGCCAGCAGCTTTACAGCAGGGAATGGCTACACCTTC
>TRBV7-3|TRBD1|NA|TRBJ2-1
CASSRTGLNEQFF
TGTGCCAGCAGTAGGACAGGGTTGAATGAGCAGTTCTTC
>TRBV7-8|TRBD2|NA|TRBJ2-5
CASSLGLAGGGGQETQYF
TGTGCCAGCAGCTTAGGACTAGCGGGAGGAGGGGGGCAAGAGACCCAGTACTTC
>TRBV9|TRBD2|NA|TRBJ2-1
CASSAPTSGGPSYNEQFF
TGTGCCAGCAGCGCGCCAACTAGCGGGGGGCCTTCGTACAATGAGCAGTTCTTC
>TRBV7-3|NA|NA|TRBJ1-5
CASSLEEGVGQPQHF
TGTGCCAGCAGCTTAGAGGAGGGTGTCGGTCAGCCCCAGCATTTT
>TRBV4-3|TRBD1|once|TRBJ1-2
CASSQGEWTGSYYGYTF
TGCGCCAGCAGCCAAGGGGAGTGGACAGGGTCGTACTATGGCTACACCTTC
>TRBV28|TRBD1|NA|TRBJ1-1
CASSSGTGTEAFF
TGTGCCAGCAGTTCCGGGACAGGGACTGAAGCTTTCTTT
>TRBV4-1|TRBD1|NA|TRBJ2-1
CASSPDRGYEQFF
TGCGCCAGCAGCCCGGACAGGGGCTATGAGCAGTTCTTC
>TRBV29-1|NA|NA|TRBJ2-7
CSGRDSKTYEQYF
TGCAGCGGGCGGGACTCCAAGACCTACGAGCAGTACTTC
>TRBV27|NA|NA|TRBJ1-2
CASSLAGNYGYTF
TGTGCCAGCAGTTTGGCTGGGAACTATGGCTACACCTTC
>TRBV19|NA|few|TRBJ2-3
CASSERVDTQYF
TGTGCCAGTAGTGAGAGGGTAGATACGCAGTATTTT
>TRBV15|NA|NA|TRBJ1-1
CATSRDTLGRRRGTEAFF
TGTGCCACCAGCAGAGATACCCTGGGACGTCGACGGGGCACTGAAGCTTTCTTT
>TRBV6-5|NA|NA|TRBJ1-3
CASSYGISGNTIYF
TGTGCCAGCAGTTACGGAATCTCTGGAAACACCATATATTTT
>TRBV4-3|NA|NA|TRBJ1-4
CASSQEEGYGEKLFF
TGCGCCAGCAGCCAAGAAGAGGGTTATGGTGAAAAACTGTTTTTT
>TRBV7-9|NA|NA|TRBJ2-3
CASSLGAGAGDTQYF
TGTGCCAGCAGCTTAGGGGCGGGGGCGGGAGATACGCAGTATTTT
>TRBV28|TRBD1|NA|TRBJ1-2
CASSVRGRDWANYGYTF
TGTGCCAGCAGCGTCAGGGGGCGGGATTGGGCTAACTATGGCTACACCTTC
>TRBV15|NA|once|TRBJ2-3
CATSRTDRGTMTDTQYF
TGTGCCACCAGCAGAACGGACAGAGGAACAATGACAGATACGCAGTATTTT
>TRBV6-5|NA|NA|TRBJ1-1
CASSYSGVSEAFF
TGTGCCAGCAGTTACTCAGGGGTTTCTGAAGCTTTCTTT
>TRBV29-1|NA|NA|TRBJ2-1
CSVVPRGAREQFF
TGCAGCGTTGTCCCTCGGGGGGCTCGGGAGCAGTTCTTC
>TRBV14|NA|NA|TRBJ2-1
CASSPGGAFYNEQFF
TGTGCCAGCAGCCCGGGGGGCGCGTTCTACAATGAGCAGTTCTTC
>TRBV14|NA|NA|TRBJ1-3
CASSQASVGNTIYF
TGTGCCAGCAGCCAAGCGTCAGTTGGAAACACCATATATTTT
>TRBV9|TRBD2|once|TRBJ2-2
CASSSPTGGRLDTGELFF
TGTGCCAGCAGCTCCCCGACTGGCGGGAGGTTGGACACCGGGGAGCTGTTTTTT
>TRBV27|TRBD1|NA|TRBJ2-5
CASSLRTGLETQYF
TGTGCCAGCAGTTTACGGACAGGGCTTGAGACCCAGTACTTC